The text below deals with one TCR beta chain. Its antigen remains unidentified. The data originate from a study of OX40 agonist ivuxolimab in advanced cancers. The CDR3 runs to 14 residues. V was pared by 8 bases and J by 0 bases, with 6 bases of the junction left unmatched. CDR1 is MNHEY and CDR2 is SMNVEV in the germline V gene (reference sequence). Findings of the study overall: At doses 0.1 to 3.0 mg/kg, CD4+ and CD8+ clones expanded. With doses of 0.1-3.0 mg/kg, partial responders showed among the lowest clonal expansion. Antigen specificity remained undetermined for the expanded peripheral T cells.

TCRdb's table, derived via immunoSEQ multiplex PCR, lists solely in-frame clones and lacks some. The sample has 66,000 or so clones; around 85% are singletons. The material was CD4+ or CD8+ T cells sorted from blood, obtained in a trial of the OX40 agonist ivuxolimab. The chain joins TRBV27 to TRBJ2-7, with 8 bases identical to TRBD2. The receptor was derived from an adult with an advanced solid tumor such as melanoma, head and neck, liver or kidney cancer. CDR3 bases: TGTGCCAGCGGTCGGGGGGGGAGCTCCTACGAGCAGTACTTC. This translates into CASGRGGSSYEQYF.